This is a list of T cell receptor beta chains from one sample in a study of OX40 agonist ivuxolimab in advanced cancers. Repertoires were generated with immunoSEQ multiplex PCR, while TCRdb's copy carries only in-frame clones and drops some. The sample shows some 69,000 clones, 89% of them seen only once. Source: CD4+ or CD8+ T cells sorted from blood, taken in a trial of the OX40 agonist ivuxolimab. The source of these receptors is an adult with an advanced solid tumor such as melanoma, head and neck, liver or kidney cancer. CDR3s include the opening cysteine and the closing phenylalanine or tryptophan. D genes are given only for firm matches. Some rows mark clone size as missing; the rest say once, few, many or name a class of expanded clone.

abundance	v_gene	d_gene	j_gene	CDR3aa	CDR3nt
.	TRBV6-5	.	TRBJ1-1	CASSYRSNTEAFF	TGTGCCAGCAGTTACCGCAGTAACACTGAAGCTTTCTTT
.	TRBV10-3	.	TRBJ1-1	CAMTELVGTEAFF	TGTGCCATGACAGAGCTAGTGGGGACTGAAGCTTTCTTT
.	TRBV27	.	TRBJ2-1	CASSPRGSGFYNEQFF	TGTGCCAGCAGTCCTCGAGGCTCAGGCTTTTACAATGAGCAGTTCTTC
once	TRBV19	.	TRBJ2-6	CASSIVGSRIFSGANVLTF	TGTGCCAGTAGTATAGTGGGCAGCCGGATCTTCTCTGGGGCCAACGTCCTGACTTTC
.	TRBV7-3	.	TRBJ1-1	CASSRDRNLEAFF	TGTGCCAGCAGCCGCGACAGGAACCTTGAAGCTTTCTTT
.	TRBV2	TRBD1	TRBJ2-6	CASSDSAGTGGPGANVLTF	TGTGCCAGCAGTGACTCGGCCGGGACAGGGGGCCCTGGGGCCAACGTCCTGACTTTC
.	TRBV4-2	TRBD2	TRBJ2-1	CASSLLMRSGTTNNEQFF	TGTGCCAGCAGCCTTCTCATGCGTTCCGGGACTACTAACAATGAGCAGTTCTTC
.	TRBV5-1	TRBD1	TRBJ1-2	CASSLDRDLYGYTF	TGCGCCAGCAGCTTAGACAGGGATTTGTATGGCTACACCTTC
few	TRBV18	.	TRBJ2-2	CASSTTGNTGELFF	TGTGCCAGCTCGACGACAGGCAACACCGGGGAGCTGTTTTTT
.	TRBV6-5	.	TRBJ2-7	CASSFLGVEGEQYF	TGTGCCAGCAGTTTCCTTGGGGTGGAGGGCGAGCAGTACTTC
.	TRBV7-3	.	TRBJ2-1	CASSMQGDNEQFF	TGTGCCAGCAGCATGCAGGGAGACAATGAGCAGTTCTTC
once	TRBV6-5	.	TRBJ2-7	CASSPGQLGRYEQYF	TGTGCCAGCAGTCCCGGACAGCTAGGGAGATACGAGCAGTACTTC
.	TRBV7-3	.	TRBJ1-1	CASSLRGATEAFF	TGTGCCAGCAGCTTAAGGGGGGCCACTGAAGCTTTCTTT
.	TRBV5-1	TRBD2	TRBJ2-1	CASSFASGNREQFF	TGCGCCAGCAGCTTCGCTAGCGGGAACAGAGAGCAGTTCTTC
.	TRBV29-1	.	TRBJ2-6	CSVSRDIDSGANVLTF	TGCAGCGTTTCTAGGGACATAGACTCTGGGGCCAACGTCCTGACTTTC
.	TRBV11-3	TRBD2	TRBJ2-3	CASSLFSGGSTDTQYF	TGTGCCAGCAGCTTATTCAGCGGGGGGAGCACAGATACGCAGTATTTT
once	TRBV7-6	.	TRBJ2-1	CASSLEVVYNEQFF	TGTGCCAGCAGCTTAGAGGTGGTTTACAATGAGCAGTTCTTC
.	TRBV6-5	.	TRBJ1-1	CASSTGQPGNTEAFF	TGTGCCAGCAGTACGGGGCAGCCCGGGAACACTGAAGCTTTCTTT
.	TRBV15	.	TRBJ1-4	CATSRDPGFATNEKLFF	TGTGCCACCAGCAGAGATCCCGGGTTTGCAACTAATGAAAAACTGTTTTTT
few	TRBV10-3	.	TRBJ2-7	CAISESAGANYEQYF	TGTGCCATCAGTGAGTCTGCAGGAGCGAACTACGAGCAGTACTTC
.	TRBV29-1	.	TRBJ1-1	CSVDSGRNTEAFF	TGCAGCGTTGACTCGGGACGGAACACTGAAGCTTTCTTT
.	TRBV6-5	.	TRBJ1-6	CASSYFQGGNSPLHF	TGTGCCAGCAGTTACTTCCAGGGAGGGAATTCACCCCTCCACTTT